The source of this T cell receptor (beta chain) is a study of HIV-infected patients and healthy controls. Study-wide findings and caveats: Compared with untreated HIV+ repertoires, healthy controls showed roughly threefold more distinct CDR3s and higher Shannon diversity. Treated samples reflected only about three months of therapy, arguably too short to observe immune reconstitution.

This clonotype was detected ten times or more. Its antigen is not known. Germline CDR1 reads LGHNT; CDR2 reads FRNRAP. V was cut by 5 bases and J by 0 bases, with 11 bases left in between. The CDR3 extends over 15 amino acids. Reverse transcription used about 510 ng RNA and constant-region primers for alpha and beta. Alpha and beta chain libraries were made separately by chain-specific third strand synthesis with multiplexing indices. TCRdb independently ran MiXCR on the 5' RACE reads; one entry per CDR3 protein. The table has roughly 14,000 distinct CDR3 sequences, more than 10% seen once. Roughly three months, about 14 weeks, into antiretroviral therapy, follow-up blood was collected. All unsorted peripheral T cells were captured because whole blood was used without fractionation.

The receptor was isolated from an adult with HIV infection. The donor label of this sample is uncertain. The chain recombines TRBV12-5 with TRBJ2-1; the D gene is possibly TRBD2 (5 bases). The starting material was blood, obtained during antiretroviral therapy. The CDR3 DNA reads as TGTGCTAGTGGTCCACCGGGAAACTCCTACAATGAGCAGTTCTTC. Translated, it gives CASGPPGNSYNEQFF. The whole variable domain, filled in from reference TRBV12-5 and TRBJ2-1, reads DARVTQTPRHKVTEMGQEVTMRCQPILGHNTVFWYRQTMMQGLELLAYFRNRAPLDDSGMPKDRFSAEMPDATLATLKIQPSEPRDSAVYFCASGPPGNSYNEQFFGPGTRLTVL.